Given below is one T cell receptor beta chain in context. Its antigen remains unidentified. The data belong to a study of identifying expanded T cells in peripheral blood. Method: immunoSEQ multiplex PCR; TCRdb's copy keeps in-frame clones and lacks some. Among roughly 130,000 clones listed, around nine tenths were seen once. No infections or other immune events were documented during collection. General study findings and limits: Differentially abundant clones: about 1.2 between replicates, approximately 15 at around 15 days, under 25 at four. Variance in clone template counts between approximately 2-week samples significantly increased with total template count across all healthy donors.

The germline V gene encodes CDR1 LNHDA and CDR2 SQIVND (reference sequence). This CDR3 contains 15 residues. V shed 7 bases and J shed 0 bases, with 13 bases lying between them. The sequence came from a person between 18 and 69 years old in good health. V gene TRBV19 combines with J gene TRBJ1-5; maybe TRBD1 (5 bases). Sequenced: blood. The CDR3 coding sequence is TGTGCCAGTAACCGACAGACTTATAGCAATCAGCCCCAGCATTTT. Translation gives CASNRQTYSNQPQHF.